This entry lists 28 T cell receptor beta chains sequenced from one sample in a study of tumor-infiltrating lymphocytes in primary liver carcinoma (dated by TCRdb to about 2017). The instrument given in TCRdb is Illumina HiSeq 2500. TCRbeta-specific cDNA was reverse-transcribed from 500 to 550 ng total RNA using a constant-region primer and ProtoScript II reverse transcriptase. TCRbeta libraries were built with three nested multiplex PCR rounds, a slightly modified ARM-PCR procedure. The first two PCR rounds used multiplex TRBV1-TRBV30 forward primers with a Cbeta reverse primer, each for around 10 cycles. Starting from the raw public reads, TCRdb applied fastp trimming at Q25, assembled clones with MiXCR and retained in-frame beta chains. Rows are combined by CDR3 protein, so each entry shows the most common genes and DNA. This sample lists roughly 45,000 distinct CDR3 sequences; less than 75% were detected once. The top ten clonotypes cover 29% of the sample.

Total RNA and DNA were co-extracted from roughly 18-30 mg of bulk tissue with the AllPrep DNA/RNA mini kit, without cell sorting. The material sequenced was liver tumor tissue from sampling region 5. The sample's cell subset or site label, in plain terms: tumor region T5, tumor centre. These receptors all come from a man in his forties with primary liver carcinoma and hepatitis B virus infection.

This clonotype was found once. One junction end does not reproduce the germline sequence, and a read error may be involved. V and J are TRBV29-1 and TRBJ1-1; 7 bases fit TRBD1. The CDR3 spans 14 residues. Germline CDR1 and CDR2: SQVTM and ANQGSEA. The CDR3, as DNA: TGCAGCGCATCAACCGGGGGACAGAACACTAAAGCTTTCTTT. It is translated as CSASTGGQNTKAFF.

A word on this clonotype: This could be a read error, since a much larger clone is one nucleotide away. V is TRBV5-1 and J is TRBJ1-3, with 9 bases fitting TRBD1. The CDR3 runs 17 residues. Germline CDR1 is SGHRS and CDR2 is YFSETQ. CDR3 sequence reads: CAGSPTGTGSSGNTIYF. In DNA form, the CDR3 reads TGCGCCGGCAGCCCAACCGGGACAGGGAGCTCTGGAAACACCATATATTTT.

The table lists this clonotype with many counts. This chain connects TRBV6-4 to TRBJ2-2; TRBD1 agrees at 11 bases. The CDR3 loop spans 17 amino acids. Germline loops: CDR1 MRHNA, CDR2 SNTAGT. Losses at the gene ends were 0 bases for V and 6 bases for J; bases not matched to a gene: 6. The CDR3 sequence is CASSDSGTGGEAGELFF. Written as DNA, the CDR3 is TGTGCCAGCAGTGACTCCGGGACAGGGGGAGAGGCCGGGGAGCTGTTTTTT.

As to this clonotype: The junction does not match germline at one end; this may be a read error. This sequence joins TRBV5-4 and TRBJ1-1, with D unresolved. There are 15 residues in the CDR3. The germline V gene has CDR1 SGHNT and CDR2 YYREEE (reference sequence). CDR3: CASSLVSGGNTVAFF. The DNA of the CDR3 is TGTGCCAGCAGTTTGGTTTCGGGAGGCAACACTGTAGCTTTCTTT.

This clonotype was seen a few times. This chain joins TRBV7-3 and TRBJ2-7; 7 bases line up with TRBD2. The ends lost 2 bases at V and 1 base at J; junction bases unmatched: 5. This CDR3 has 15 amino acids. Germline CDR1 is SGHTA and CDR2 is FQGTGA. DNA for the CDR3: TGTGCCAGCAGCTTAGGGGCGGGACTATCCTACGAGCAGTACTTC. Translation gives CASSLGAGLSYEQYF.

In this sample, this clonotype turned up many times. The chain combines TRBV10-3 with TRBJ2-5, with 11 bases fitting TRBD1. This CDR3 region has 15 residues. CDR1 is ENHRY and CDR2 is SYGVKD in the germline V gene. With V trimmed by 2 bases and J by 7 bases, 6 bases remained unmatched. Here the CDR3 reads CAISELDRGRRTQYF. Written as DNA, the CDR3 is TGTGCCATCAGTGAGCTGGACAGGGGGCGTCGGACCCAGTACTTC.

This clonotype was picked up many times. The chain is built from TRBV28 and TRBJ2-1; no clear D. Germline-derived CDR1 and CDR2 are MDHEN and SYDVKM. The CDR3 has 11 amino acids. V lost 5 bases, J lost 7 bases, and 6 bases lay in between. In nucleotides, the CDR3 is TGTGCCAGCAGTAAGGTGAATGAGCAGTTCTTC. Its translation: CASSKVNEQFF.

The chain employs TRBV11-2 and TRBJ2-2; no clear D gene. Trimming took 8 bases from V and 9 from J, leaving 13 bases between them. Germline assignment: CDR1 SGHAT and CDR2 FQNNGV. CDR3 length: 12 residues. CDR3 protein: CASGTNIRELFF. CDR3 in DNA: TGTGCCAGCGGCACAAACATCAGGGAGCTGTTTTTT.

The chain carries TRBV28 and TRBJ1-2, with no clear D. This CDR3 is 13 amino acids long. CDR1 MDHEN and CDR2 SYDVKM come from the germline V gene. Trimming cost V 4 bases and J 4 bases, with 10 bases left between them. CDR3 protein: CASSSHAIYGYTF. CDR3 nucleotide sequence: TGTGCCAGCAGTTCCCACGCAATCTATGGCTACACCTTC.

This clonotype was seen many times. In nucleotides, the CDR3 is TGTGCCAGCAGTCCGGGGGGGTATGGCTACACCTTC. This sequence encodes CASSPGGYGYTF. The rearrangement joins TRBV6-1 to TRBJ1-2; TRBD1 is a possible D gene (5 bases). The CDR3 has 12 residues. From germline, CDR1 is MNHNS and CDR2 SASEGT. Trimming removed 5 bases from V and 5 bases from J, with 9 bases in between.

About this clonotype: Compared with germline, one end of the junction differs, possibly owing to a read error. The genes are TRBV7-8 and TRBJ2-3, with a tentative D call TRBD2 (5 bases). The germline CDR1 and CDR2 sequences are SGHVS and FQNEAQ. This CDR3 region has 17 residues. CDR3 sequence: CASCLDARGASTDTQYF. In DNA, the CDR3 is TGTGCCAGCTGCTTAGATGCAAGAGGAGCTAGCACGGATACGCAGTATTTT.

The chain carries TRBV11-2 and TRBJ2-3; TRBD2 matches at 13 bases. This CDR3 has 16 amino acids. CDR1 and CDR2 from the germline V gene are SGHAT and FQNNGV. J lost 9 bases, V lost 0 bases, and 6 bases had no gene match. The CDR3 bases are TGTGCCAGCAGCTTAGAGGGACTAGCGGGGACAAACACGCAGTATTTT. As protein: CASSLEGLAGTNTQYF.

For this clonotype: One junction end disagrees with the germline gene, perhaps due to a read error. The V call is TRBV4-1, the J call TRBJ1-5, with TRBD1 matching 10 bases. Per the germline V gene, CDR1 is MGHRA and CDR2 is YSYEKL. This CDR3 has 14 amino acids. CDR3 sequence: CDSSRGQGDQPQHF. The CDR3 DNA is TGCGACAGCAGCCGCGGACAGGGGGATCAACCCCAGCATTTT.

The rearrangement joins TRBV28 to TRBJ2-3, with D perhaps matching TRBD2 (6 bases). The length of the CDR3 is 16 residues. V lost 6 bases and J 0 bases, leaving 16 bases between the germline ends. Germline CDR1 reads MDHEN; CDR2 reads SYDVKM. CDR3 sequence: CASRLQFGGSTDTQYF. CDR3 coding DNA: TGTGCCAGCAGACTTCAGTTCGGAGGGAGCACAGATACGCAGTATTTT.

About this clonotype: Germline and junction disagree at one end, which may indicate a read error. This chain uses TRBV11-2 with TRBJ1-1; tentatively, D is TRBD1 (5 bases). Germline V lookup: CDR1 SGHAT, CDR2 FQNNGV. The CDR3 spans 16 residues. The CDR3 spells CASSPLPDTVNTEAFF. CDR3 nucleotides: TGTGCCAGCAGCCCTTTACCGGACACTGTGAACACTGAAGCCTTCTTT.

As for this clonotype: At one end, the junction sequence differs from germline, possibly due to a read error. The CDR3 is CVSSLTDGAYEQCF. CDR3 coding DNA: TGTGTAAGCAGCTTAACCGACGGTGCCTACGAGCAGTGCTTC. The chain carries TRBV11-2 and TRBJ2-7; no clear D gene. This CDR3 contains 14 residues. Germline V lookup: CDR1 SGHAT, CDR2 FQNNGV. Using reference TRBV11-2 and TRBJ2-7 for the parts outside the CDR3, the full variable domain is EAGVAQSPRYKIIEKRQSVAFWCNPISGHATLYWYQQILGQGPKLLIQFQNNGVVDDSQLPKDRFSAERLKGVDSTLKIQPAKLEDSAVYLCVSSLTDGAYEQCFGPGTRLTVT.

At least ten counts were recorded for this clonotype. V and J are TRBV5-1 and TRBJ2-1; 8 nucleotides match TRBD2. This CDR3 contains 15 residues. Germline-derived CDR1 and CDR2 are SGHRS and YFSETQ. V shed 1 base and J 4 bases; nucleotides not matched to a gene: 4. The CDR3 sequence is CASSLSGSTYNEQFF. Written as DNA, the CDR3 is TGCGCCAGCAGCTTGAGCGGGAGTACATACAATGAGCAGTTCTTC.

Of note for this clonotype: The junction departs from the called germline gene at one end, perhaps through a read error. The V and J genes are TRBV6-5 and TRBJ2-1, with 11 bases matching TRBD2. Germline CDR1 reads MNHEY; CDR2 reads SVGAGI. The CDR3 is made up of 14 amino acids. CDR3 in DNA: TGTGTCAGCGCCCCGGGACTAGCGGACAATGAGCAGTTCTTC. Encoded protein: CVSAPGLADNEQFF.

This clonotype was seen once. The rearrangement joins TRBV6-2 or TRBV6-3 to TRBJ1-1, with no clear D. Germline CDR1 reads MNHEY; CDR2 reads SVGEGT. This CDR3 is built from 13 residues. The V end was cut by 5 bases, the J end by 7 bases, with 14 bases between. Here the CDR3 DNA reads TGTGCCAGCAGTCATCAGCACATACGTGAAGCTTTCTTT. The encoded protein is CASSHQHIREAFF.

This clonotype was recorded a few times. This could be a read error, since a much larger clone is one nucleotide away. This chain joins TRBV6-1 and TRBJ1-5; tentatively, D is TRBD1 (5 bases). Looked up from germline, CDR1 is MNHNS and CDR2 is SASEGT. The CDR3 sequence is 17 residues long. Here the CDR3 DNA reads TGTACCAGCAGTGAAGGGTGGGCAGGGTTAAGCAATCAGCCCCAGCATTTT. Protein product: CTSSEGWAGLSNQPQHF.

About this clonotype: One junction end does not reproduce the germline sequence, and a read error may be involved. The chain recombines TRBV7-8 with TRBJ2-7; 7 nucleotides agree with TRBD1. The CDR3 length is 15 residues. CDR1 and CDR2 (germline): SGHVS, FQNEAQ. CDR3 loop: CASSLEGQLCYEQCF. The CDR3 DNA is TGTGCCAGCAGCTTAGAGGGACAGCTATGCTACGAGCAGTGCTTC.

As concerns this clonotype: Because the CDR3 is missing its conserved closing phenylalanine or tryptophan, this is likely a read error. This sequence joins TRBV10-3 and TRBJ2-1; 9 bases match TRBD2. CDR3 length equals 16 residues. The germline V gene has CDR1 ENHRY and CDR2 SYGVKD. The junction had 9 bases not matched to a gene; V was cut back by 0 bases and J by 9 bases. This chain's CDR3 is CAISESLRGRVVEQFL. The CDR3 nucleotides read TGTGCCATCAGTGAGTCGCTTCGCGGGAGGGTTGTTGAGCAGTTCTTA.

In its sample, this clonotype was seen a few times. V usage is TRBV19 and J usage is TRBJ2-5; 7 nucleotides agree with TRBD1. Germline assignment: CDR1 LNHDA and CDR2 SQIVND (reference sequence). The CDR3 is 13 amino acids. The J segment lost 4 bases and the V segment lost 5 bases, leaving 4 bases of the junction unmatched. For the CDR3, the DNA is TGTGCCAGTAGTCGCCGACAGGGAGAGACCCAGTACTTC. Translation gives CASSRRQGETQYF. Drawing the rest from reference TRBV19 and TRBJ2-5, the complete variable domain is DGGITQSPKYLFRKEGQNVTLSCEQNLNHDAMYWYRQDPGQGLRLIYYSQIVNDFQKGDIAEGYSVSREKKESFPLTVTSAQKNPTAFYLCASSRRQGETQYFGPGTRLLVL.

This clonotype was found once. Germline and junction disagree at one end, which may indicate a read error. The rearrangement links TRBV6-5 to TRBJ1-1; the D gene is possibly TRBD1 (6 bases). Per germline, CDR1 MNHEY and CDR2 SVGAGI. This CDR3 has 13 amino acids. CDR3 DNA sequence: TGTGCCAACAGTTACAGGGAGAACCCTGAAGCTTTCTTT. Protein: CANSYRENPEAFF.

The CDR3 here is CASSLVWGLAGDNEQFF. Written as DNA, the CDR3 is TGCGCCAGCAGCTTGGTTTGGGGGTTGGCGGGAGACAATGAGCAGTTCTTC. This chain links TRBV5-1 with TRBJ2-1; 7 bases agree with TRBD2. V was clipped by 0 bases and J by 5 bases; unmatched bases: 11. Germline V gene sequence: CDR1 SGHRS, CDR2 YFSETQ. The CDR3 covers 17 residues.

With regard to this clonotype: The CDR3 does not close with the conserved phenylalanine or tryptophan, likely indicating a read error. The CDR3 spells CANCPPGWGAFL. As DNA, the CDR3 is TGTGCCAACTGCCCTCCGGGGTGGGGAGCTTTCCTT. The chain is built from TRBV11-2 and TRBJ1-1; D not certain. The germline V gene has CDR1 SGHAT and CDR2 FQNNGV. V was cut by 10 bases and J by 10 bases, with 19 bases left in between. The length of the CDR3 is 12 residues.

As to this clonotype: The junction differs from germline at one of its ends, possibly a read error. This chain uses TRBV6-6 with TRBJ1-5; D possibly corresponds to TRBD1 (5 bases). The CDR3 has 13 amino acids. Looked up from germline, CDR1 is MNHNY and CDR2 is SVGAGI (reference sequence). CDR3 DNA sequence: TGTGCCAGCAGGATGGGGCGCGATCAGCCCCGGCATTTT. Its protein product is CASRMGRDQPRHF.

This rearrangement joins TRBV19 to TRBJ2-3; the D gene is possibly TRBD1 (5 bases). Germline assignment: CDR1 LNHDA and CDR2 SQIVND (reference sequence). The ends were cut back, 6 bases at V and 2 bases at J, with 15 bases in the middle. The CDR3 totals 15 residues. The CDR3 nucleotides read TGTGCCAGTAGCCCAGGGTTTACGACCACAGATACGCAGTATTTT. Amino acids: CASSPGFTTTDTQYF.